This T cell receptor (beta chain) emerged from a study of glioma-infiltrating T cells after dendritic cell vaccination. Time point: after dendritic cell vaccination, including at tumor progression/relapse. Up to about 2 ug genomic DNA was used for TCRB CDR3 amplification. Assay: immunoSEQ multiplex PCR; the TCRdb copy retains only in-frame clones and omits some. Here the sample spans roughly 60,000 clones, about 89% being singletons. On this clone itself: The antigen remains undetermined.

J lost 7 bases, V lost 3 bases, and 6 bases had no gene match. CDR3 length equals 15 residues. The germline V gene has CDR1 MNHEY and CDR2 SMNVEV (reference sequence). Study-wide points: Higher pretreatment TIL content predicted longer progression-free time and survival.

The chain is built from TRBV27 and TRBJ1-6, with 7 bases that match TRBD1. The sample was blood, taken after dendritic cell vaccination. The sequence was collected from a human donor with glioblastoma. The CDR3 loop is CASSFTGVGNSPLHF. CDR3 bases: TGTGCCAGCAGTTTTACAGGGGTGGGGAATTCACCCCTCCACTTT.